This TCR beta chain was obtained from a study of blood T cell repertoires in COVID-19. Method: immunoSEQ multiplex PCR; TCRdb's copy keeps in-frame clones and lacks some. The sample records 150,000 to 200,000 clones, around 80% being singletons. Input material: peripheral blood. The sequence was obtained from a woman older than 75 with active or convalescent COVID-19.

The CDR3 nucleotides read TGTGCCAGCAGTGCACTCGGAGGGGAGGGGAATCAGCCCCAGCATTTT. It yields the protein CASSALGGEGNQPQHF. V gene TRBV27 combines with J gene TRBJ1-5; D is perhaps TRBD1 (5 bases). V was clipped by 5 bases and J by 4 bases, with 18 bases between them. CDR3 length equals 16 residues. The germline CDR1 and CDR2 sequences are MNHEY and SMNVEV (reference sequence).